The 10 T cell receptor beta chains in this list originate from one sample, sequenced in a study of breast tumors, draining lymph nodes, adjacent tissues. TCRdb re-derived calls from the multiplex PCR reads in MiXCR, one entry per CDR3 protein. The repertoire consists of roughly 130,000 distinct CDR3 sequences, with approximately 29% occurring once and the leading ten covering approximately 2.2%. Samples came from axillary lymph nodes draining the breast cancer. The sequencing sample was made of axillary lymph node tissue. These receptors were taken from a female donor with breast cancer. Some clones in this sample may be carry-over from other donors' samples.

This clonotype was counted at least ten times. The chain joins TRBV20-1 to TRBJ2-7, with D tentatively TRBD2 (6 bases). The CDR3 is made up of 16 amino acids. Trimming shortened V by 0 bases and J by 3 bases, and 18 bases separated the two germline ends. Germline-derived CDR1 and CDR2 are DFQATT and SNEGSKA (reference sequence). CDR3 loop: CSAREAKGTGFYEQYF. The CDR3 nucleotides read TGCAGTGCTAGAGAAGCGAAGGGGACTGGTTTCTACGAGCAGTACTTC.

The V and J genes are TRBV12-3 or TRBV12-4 and TRBJ2-2, with 11 bases that match TRBD1. V was clipped by 2 bases and J by 4 bases; unmatched bases: 24. CDR3 length equals 23 residues. CDR3 nucleotide sequence: TGTGCCAGCAGTTTATTCTCCCCCGGGACAGGGGGAGGTAGGGGGGCGGGCACCGGGGAGCTGTTTTTT. Amino acids: CASSLFSPGTGGGRGAGTGELFF.

The chain links TRBV5-1 to TRBJ1-6; D is unclear. Trimming shortened V by 7 bases and J by 7 bases, and 12 bases separated the two germline ends. The V gene's germline CDR1 is SGHRS and CDR2 YFSETQ. There are 13 residues in the CDR3. CDR3 protein: CASGLFTNSPLHF. The CDR3 region has the DNA TGCGCCAGCGGGTTATTCACAAATTCACCCCTCCACTTT.

Ten or more counts support this clonotype. V usage is TRBV7-2 and J usage is TRBJ2-5; D unresolved. The CDR3 loop spans 12 amino acids. The germline CDR1 and CDR2 sequences are SGHTA and FQGNSA. Trimming took 2 bases from V and 7 from J, leaving 8 bases between them. The CDR3 sequence is CASSLSPGTQYF. In DNA form, the CDR3 reads TGTGCCAGCAGCTTAAGTCCTGGGACCCAGTACTTC.

This clonotype has only one observation. This chain connects TRBV19 to TRBJ2-3, with D perhaps TRBD2 (5 bases). The CDR3 runs to 14 residues. Germline V gene data show CDR1 as LNHDA and CDR2 as SQIVND (reference sequence). V lost 6 bases to trimming and J lost 2 bases, with 12 bases between them. CDR3 sequence: CASSNTRYTDTQYF. The CDR3 DNA sequence: TGTGCCAGTAGCAATACTAGATACACAGATACGCAGTATTTT.

The genes are TRBV6-6 and TRBJ1-6; 7 nucleotides agree with TRBD1. V gave up 6 bases and J gave up 9 bases; unmatched junction bases: 8. Germline V gene lookup returns CDR1 MNHNY and CDR2 SVGAGI (reference sequence). CDR3 length: 14 residues. Here the CDR3 reads CASRTTGYGSPLHF. CDR3 bases: TGTGCCAGCAGGACGACAGGGTACGGTTCACCCCTCCACTTT.

In this sample, this clonotype turned up many times. A much larger clone differs by one base, so this may be a read error. The chain links TRBV7-2 to TRBJ1-2; unclear D gene. Germline CDR1 reads SGHTA; CDR2 reads FQGNSA. The CDR3 runs 15 residues. DNA of the CDR3: TGTGCCAGCAGCTTAGAGAGAGGGTTAAACTATGGCTACCCCTTC. This codes for CASSLERGLNYGYPF.

This clonotype was detected ten times or more. V is TRBV7-2 and J is TRBJ2-3; the match to TRBD1 covers 8 bases. CDR3 size: 16 residues. V was clipped by 0 bases and J by 0 bases; unmatched bases: 2. Germline CDR1 reads SGHTA; CDR2 reads FQGNSA. The CDR3 nucleotides are TGTGCCAGCAGCTTAGCGGGACAGGTCAGCACAGATACGCAGTATTTT. It translates to CASSLAGQVSTDTQYF.

This clonotype was counted at least ten times. An end of the junction does not agree with germline; a read error may underlie this. V usage is TRBV19 and J usage is TRBJ2-2, with a tentative D call TRBD1 (6 bases). The CDR3 contains 14 residues. The V gene's germline CDR1 is LNHDA and CDR2 SQIVND (reference sequence). This CDR3 is CASRWQGNAGELFF. The CDR3, as DNA: TGTGCCAGTAGGTGGCAGGGGAACGCCGGGGAGCTGTTTTTT.

Many counts were recorded for this clonotype. This rearrangement joins TRBV4-2 to TRBJ2-5; possibly TRBD2 for D (6 bases). CDR1 is LGHNA, CDR2 YNFKEQ, per germline. V lost 3 bases, J lost 4 bases, and 9 bases lay in between. The CDR3 consists of 13 residues. The CDR3 DNA follows: TGTGCCAGCAGCCAGCGGGACTCAGAGACCCAGTACTTC. As protein: CASSQRDSETQYF.